This T cell receptor (beta chain) was sequenced during a study of blood T cell repertoires in COVID-19. The wider study: Collection of acute and convalescent COVID-19 samples took place in the United States, Italy and Spain.

Sequencing used immunoSEQ multiplex PCR; TCRdb keeps in-frame clones, though not all of them. The sample comprises roughly 57,000 clones, 75% to 95% of which are singletons, and more than 15% rests with the top ten. This clone was observed a few times. The CDR3 totals 12 residues. Trimming left V 5 bases short and J 1 base short, with 5 bases between. Germline V gene data show CDR1 as MNHNY and CDR2 as SVGAGI (reference sequence). The sample taken for sequencing was peripheral blood. The rearrangement uses TRBV6-6 and TRBJ1-1; D is undetermined. This TCR derives from a man of 80 years or more with acute or convalescent COVID-19. The CDR3 DNA sequence: TGTGCCAGCAGTGGTAGGAACACTGAAGCTTTCTTT. As protein: CASSGRNTEAFF.